This TCR beta chain was sequenced during a study of blood T cell repertoires in COVID-19. Across the study: Specimens from acute and convalescent COVID-19 originated in the United States, Italy and Spain. The analysed material was cDNA or gDNA that came from T cells, B-cell-depleted T cells, or PBMCs.

The authors' processing: From reference gene primer amplification, estimates of nucleated cell counts were derived. Profiling relied on immunoSEQ multiplex PCR, and the TCRdb table lists in-frame clones only, not all of them. V, J and clone size are those of that table, while D and trimming were read from the DNA. The sample lists 90,000 to 130,000 clones; 76% were seen once. Germline CDR1 and CDR2: PRHDT and FYEKMQ (reference sequence). Unmatched junction bases numbered 1, after V lost 2 bases and J lost 5 bases. CDR3 length: 15 amino acids. The sample taken for sequencing was peripheral blood. The receptor comes from a woman older than 75 with acute or convalescent COVID-19. The chain combines TRBV13 with TRBJ2-5; 14 bases are shared with TRBD2. The CDR3 DNA sequence: TGTGCCAGCAGCTTAAGACTAGCGGGAGGGGAGACCCAGTACTTC. Protein: CASSLRLAGGETQYF.